Listed below are T cell receptor beta chains from one sample, sequenced in a study of neoadjuvant anti-PD-1 for oral cavity cancer. TCRdb's table, derived via immunoSEQ multiplex PCR, lists solely in-frame clones and lacks some. Seen here are over 15,000 clones, approximately 71% observed once, and the top ten hold approximately 2.4%. Sequences were derived from PBMCs, sampled before nivolumab (anti-PD-1) treatment. These receptors all stem from a person aged 35 to 85 with oral cavity squamous cell carcinoma. CDR3s include the opening cysteine and the closing phenylalanine or tryptophan. D genes are given only for firm matches. Some rows mark clone size as missing; the rest say once, few, many or name a class of expanded clone.

size | D | J | V | CDR3 | DNA
. | . | TRBJ2-7 | TRBV30 | CAWGGQGGNEQYF | TGTGCCTGGGGCGGTCAGGGGGGAAACGAGCAGTACTTC
. | . | TRBJ1-2 | TRBV14 | CASSPNGGPYTF | TGTGCCAGCAGCCCAAATGGAGGGCCTTACACCTTC
. | . | TRBJ2-3 | TRBV7-9 | CASSLAMGGTDTQYF | TGTGCCAGCAGCTTAGCGATGGGAGGAACAGATACGCAGTATTTT
. | TRBD1 | TRBJ1-2 | TRBV10-3 | CAISEPGDRAGYTF | TGTGCCATCAGTGAGCCGGGGGACAGGGCTGGCTACACCTTC
few | . | TRBJ1-2 | TRBV6-1 | CASSEDRANYGYTF | TGTGCCAGCAGTGAAGACAGAGCTAACTATGGCTACACCTTC
few | . | TRBJ1-2 | TRBV7-8 | CASSPQPGYTF | TGTGCCAGCAGCCCACAGCCTGGCTACACCTTC
. | TRBD1 | TRBJ1-1 | TRBV6-1 | CASSEPGGNTEAFF | TGTGCCAGCAGTGAGCCAGGGGGTAACACTGAAGCTTTCTTT
. | TRBD1 | TRBJ1-1 | TRBV9 | CASSGGTVKNTEAFF | TGTGCCAGCAGCGGGGGGACAGTTAAGAACACTGAAGCTTTCTTT
. | TRBD2 | TRBJ2-1 | TRBV6-5 | CASRREGVHNEQFF | TGTGCCAGCCGTCGGGAGGGAGTCCACAATGAGCAGTTCTTC
. | . | TRBJ2-5 | TRBV7-8 | CASSLARWGETQYF | TGTGCCAGCAGCTTAGCGCGTTGGGGAGAGACCCAGTACTTC
. | TRBD2 | TRBJ2-2 | TRBV30 | CAWRPGVAGDRGELFF | TGTGCCTGGAGGCCCGGGGTAGCGGGAGACCGCGGGGAGCTGTTTTTT
. | . | TRBJ1-5 | TRBV19 | CASMDSYSNQPQHF | TGTGCCAGTATGGACAGTTATAGCAATCAGCCCCAGCATTTT
few | TRBD1 | TRBJ2-3 | TRBV2 | CASGGQETDTQYF | TGTGCCAGCGGCGGACAGGAGACAGATACGCAGTATTTT
once | TRBD2 | TRBJ2-7 | TRBV5-4 | CASSLQAGGYEQYF | TGTGCCAGCAGCTTGCAAGCGGGAGGCTACGAGCAGTACTTC
. | TRBD2 | TRBJ2-5 | TRBV11-2 | CASRHFRLAGKKETQYF | TGTGCCAGCAGACATTTCCGACTAGCGGGGAAAAAAGAGACCCAGTACTTC
once | . | TRBJ1-3 | TRBV5-1 | CASSSQGTGNTIYF | TGCGCCAGCAGCTCCCAGGGTACTGGAAACACCATATATTTT
. | . | TRBJ2-2 | TRBV28 | CASNLGGLRRTGELFF | TGTGCCAGCAACTTAGGCGGGTTGAGGCGCACCGGGGAGCTGTTTTTT
. | TRBD2 | TRBJ2-7 | TRBV15 | CATSPSGSPYEQYF | TGTGCCACCAGTCCGAGCGGGAGCCCCTACGAGCAGTACTTC
. | TRBD1 | TRBJ2-5 | TRBV5-1 | CASSSTGEETQYF | TGCGCCAGCAGCTCGACAGGGGAGGAGACCCAGTACTTC
. | TRBD2 | TRBJ2-7 | TRBV29-1 | CSVTSGSYEQYF | TGCAGCGTTACTAGCGGGAGTTACGAGCAGTACTTC
. | TRBD1 | TRBJ2-7 | TRBV2 | CASRTQGAQTNEQYF | TGTGCCAGCAGGACCCAGGGGGCCCAGACCAACGAGCAGTACTTC
. | TRBD2 | TRBJ2-7 | TRBV7-2 | CASSSGLALYEQYF | TGTGCCAGCAGCTCGGGACTAGCGTTGTACGAGCAGTACTTC
. | . | TRBJ1-2 | TRBV2 | CAGTEYDYGYTF | TGTGCCGGAACGGAATACGACTATGGCTACACCTTC
few | TRBD2 | TRBJ2-3 | TRBV27 | CASRGTSSSTDTQYF | TGTGCCAGCAGGGGGACTAGCTCCAGCACAGATACGCAGTATTTT